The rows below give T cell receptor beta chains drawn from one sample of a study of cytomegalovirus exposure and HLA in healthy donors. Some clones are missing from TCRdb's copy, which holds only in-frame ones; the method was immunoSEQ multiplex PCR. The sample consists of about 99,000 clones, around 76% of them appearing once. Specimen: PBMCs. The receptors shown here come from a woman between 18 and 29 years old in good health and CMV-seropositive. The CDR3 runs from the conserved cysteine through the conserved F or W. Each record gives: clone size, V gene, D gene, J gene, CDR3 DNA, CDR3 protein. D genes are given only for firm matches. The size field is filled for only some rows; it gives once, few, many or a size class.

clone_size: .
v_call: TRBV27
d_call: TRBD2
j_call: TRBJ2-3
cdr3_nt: TGTGCCAGCAGCCCGACGGGGGGACTAGCGGGAAGTAATACGCAGTATTTT
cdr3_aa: CASSPTGGLAGSNTQYF

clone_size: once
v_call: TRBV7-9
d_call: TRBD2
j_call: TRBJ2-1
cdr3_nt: TGTGCCAGCAGCTTAGGACTAGCGGAAAACAATGAGCAGTTCTTC
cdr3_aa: CASSLGLAENNEQFF

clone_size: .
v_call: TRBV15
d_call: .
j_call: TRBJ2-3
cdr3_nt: TGTGCCACCAGCAGCCTCCCTAGCACAGATACGCAGTATTTT
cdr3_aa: CATSSLPSTDTQYF

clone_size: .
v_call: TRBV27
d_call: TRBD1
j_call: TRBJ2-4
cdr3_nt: TGTGCCAGCACCCCGGGGAAGGGACAGGGGTCGTCCAAAAACATTCAGTACTTC
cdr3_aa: CASTPGKGQGSSKNIQYF

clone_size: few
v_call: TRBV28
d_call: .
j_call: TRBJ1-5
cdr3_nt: TGTGCCAGCAGGGCGTTAGGGGGCAATCAGCCCCAGCATTTT
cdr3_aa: CASRALGGNQPQHF

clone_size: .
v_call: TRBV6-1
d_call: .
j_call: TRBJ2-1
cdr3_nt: TGTGCCAGCAGTGAAGAAGACGGGGGGCCCTACAATGAGCAGTTCTTC
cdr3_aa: CASSEEDGGPYNEQFF

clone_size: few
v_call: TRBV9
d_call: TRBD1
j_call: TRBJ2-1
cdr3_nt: TGTGCCAGCAGCGCGGAAGTTTGGACAGGGTCCTACAATGAGCAGTTCTTC
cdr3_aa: CASSAEVWTGSYNEQFF

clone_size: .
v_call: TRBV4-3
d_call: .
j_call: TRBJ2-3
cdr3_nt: TGCGCCAGCAGCCAAAGCGGACAGTCCGCAGATACGCAGTATTTT
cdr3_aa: CASSQSGQSADTQYF

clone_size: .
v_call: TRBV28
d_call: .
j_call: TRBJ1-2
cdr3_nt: TGTGCCAGCAGTTTACTGGCTGGCGGCTATGGCTACACCTTC
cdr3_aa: CASSLLAGGYGYTF

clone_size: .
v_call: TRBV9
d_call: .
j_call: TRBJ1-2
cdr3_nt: TGTGCCAGCAGCGTAGGTCAGGGTCCAAACGAGGGCTACACCTTC
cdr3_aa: CASSVGQGPNEGYTF

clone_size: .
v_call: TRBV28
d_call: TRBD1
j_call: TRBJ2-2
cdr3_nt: TGTGCCAGCAGTTTACTGACAGGGACCGGGGAGCTGTTTTTT
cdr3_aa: CASSLLTGTGELFF

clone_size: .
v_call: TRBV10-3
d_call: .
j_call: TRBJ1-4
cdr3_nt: TGTGCCATCAGTGATTGGGGAGGGGCTGAAAAACTGTTTTTT
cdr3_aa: CAISDWGGAEKLFF